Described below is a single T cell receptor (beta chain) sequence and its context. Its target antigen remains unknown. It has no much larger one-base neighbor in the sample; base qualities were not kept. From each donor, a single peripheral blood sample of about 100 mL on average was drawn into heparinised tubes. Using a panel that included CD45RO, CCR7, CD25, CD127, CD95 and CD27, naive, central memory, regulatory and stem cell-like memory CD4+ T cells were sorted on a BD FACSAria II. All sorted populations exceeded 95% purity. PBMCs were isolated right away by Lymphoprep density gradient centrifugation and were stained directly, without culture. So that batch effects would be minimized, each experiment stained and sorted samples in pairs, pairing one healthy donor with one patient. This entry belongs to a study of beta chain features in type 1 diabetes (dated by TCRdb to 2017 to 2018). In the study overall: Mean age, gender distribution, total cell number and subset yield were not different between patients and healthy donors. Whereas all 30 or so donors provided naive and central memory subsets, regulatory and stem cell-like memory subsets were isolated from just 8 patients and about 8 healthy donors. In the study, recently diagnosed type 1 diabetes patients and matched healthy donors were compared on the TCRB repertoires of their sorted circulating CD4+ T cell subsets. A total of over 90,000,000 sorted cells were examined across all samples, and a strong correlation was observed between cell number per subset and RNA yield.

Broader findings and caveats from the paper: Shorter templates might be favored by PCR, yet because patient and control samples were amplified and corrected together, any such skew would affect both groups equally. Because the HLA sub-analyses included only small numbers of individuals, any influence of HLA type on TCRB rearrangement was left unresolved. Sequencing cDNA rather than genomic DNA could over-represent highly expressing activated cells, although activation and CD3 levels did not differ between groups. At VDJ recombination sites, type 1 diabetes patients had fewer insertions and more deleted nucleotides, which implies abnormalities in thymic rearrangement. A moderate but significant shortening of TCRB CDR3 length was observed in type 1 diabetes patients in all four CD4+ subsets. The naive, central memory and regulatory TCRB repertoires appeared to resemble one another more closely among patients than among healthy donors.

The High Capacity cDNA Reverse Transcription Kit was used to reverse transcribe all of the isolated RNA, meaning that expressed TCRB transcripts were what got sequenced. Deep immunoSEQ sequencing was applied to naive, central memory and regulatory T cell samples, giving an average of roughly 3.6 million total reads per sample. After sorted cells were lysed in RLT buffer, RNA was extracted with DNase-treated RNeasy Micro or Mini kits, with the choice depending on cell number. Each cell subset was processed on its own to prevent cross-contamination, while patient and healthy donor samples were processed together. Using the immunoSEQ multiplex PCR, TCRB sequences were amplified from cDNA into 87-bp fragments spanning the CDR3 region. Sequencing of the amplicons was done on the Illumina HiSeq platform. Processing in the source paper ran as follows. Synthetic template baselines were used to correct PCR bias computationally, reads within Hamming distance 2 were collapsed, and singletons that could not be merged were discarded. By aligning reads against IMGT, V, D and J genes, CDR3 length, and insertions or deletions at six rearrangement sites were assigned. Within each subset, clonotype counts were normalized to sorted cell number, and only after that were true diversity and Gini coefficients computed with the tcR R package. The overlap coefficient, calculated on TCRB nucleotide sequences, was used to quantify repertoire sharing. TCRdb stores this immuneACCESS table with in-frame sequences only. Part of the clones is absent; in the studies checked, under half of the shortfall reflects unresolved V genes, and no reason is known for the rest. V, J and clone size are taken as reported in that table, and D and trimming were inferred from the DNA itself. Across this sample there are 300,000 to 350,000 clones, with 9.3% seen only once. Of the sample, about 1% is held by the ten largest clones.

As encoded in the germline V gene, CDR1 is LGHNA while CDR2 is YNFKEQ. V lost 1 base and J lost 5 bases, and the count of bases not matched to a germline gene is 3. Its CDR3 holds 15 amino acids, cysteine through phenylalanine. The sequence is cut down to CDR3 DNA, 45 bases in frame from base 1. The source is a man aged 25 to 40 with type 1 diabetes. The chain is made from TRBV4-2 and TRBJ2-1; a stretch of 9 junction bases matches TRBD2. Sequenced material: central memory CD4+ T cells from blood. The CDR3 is CASSQVSGGDNEQFF. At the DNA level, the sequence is TGTGCCAGCAGCCAAGTTAGCGGGGGAGACAATGAGCAGTTCTTC.